One and the same sample provided the 11 T cell receptor beta chains below, sequenced in a study of metastatic and nonmetastatic thyroid tumors. No patient had received any treatment before thyroid surgery. TCRdb reprocessed the PCR reads via MiXCR. The data hold under 20,000 clones, with under 30% observed a single time. Sequences were obtained from tumor tissue. The origin of the receptors is a male donor with papillary thyroid cancer or a benign thyroid nodule (not recorded which). Some clones in this sample may be carry-over from other donors' samples.

This clone has more than one count but fewer than ten. V gene TRBV6-1 combines with J gene TRBJ1-1, with D uncertain. The ends were cut back, 4 bases at V and 1 base at J, with 13 bases in the middle. Looked up from germline, CDR1 is MNHNS and CDR2 is SASEGT. This CDR3 contains 15 residues. CDR3 sequence: CASSVAAGTNTEAFF. In DNA form, the CDR3 reads TGTGCCAGCAGTGTCGCCGCGGGTACGAACACTGAAGCTTTCTTT.

In its sample, this clone was seen many times. The chain recombines TRBV7-9 with TRBJ1-2; 10 bases are shared with TRBD1. Germline V gene data show CDR1 as SEHNR and CDR2 as FQNEAQ (reference sequence). V shed 1 base and J 12 bases; nucleotides not matched to a gene: 2. This CDR3 spans 12 amino acids. CDR3 amino acids: CASSLGTGGDTF. CDR3 nucleotide sequence: TGTGCCAGCAGCTTAGGGACAGGGGGGGACACCTTC.

In its sample, this clone is medium-sized. The V and J genes are TRBV27 and TRBJ2-7; D is possibly TRBD1 (6 bases). With 1 base removed from V and 3 bases from J, the gap between germline ends came to 10 bases. CDR3 length equals 14 residues. Germline V gives CDR1 MNHEY, CDR2 SMNVEV (reference sequence). CDR3 protein: CASSLLDRLYEQYF. In DNA form, the CDR3 reads TGTGCCAGCAGTTTATTGGACAGACTCTACGAGCAGTACTTC.

This chain uses TRBV11-3 with TRBJ1-1, with D maybe TRBD1 (5 bases). The CDR3 is 14 residues long. Germline V gene sequence: CDR1 SGHNT, CDR2 YENEEA. The V end was cut by 5 bases, the J end by 10 bases, with 20 bases between. The CDR3 sequence is CASSKGGGTFSAFF. For the CDR3, the DNA is TGTGCCAGCAGCAAAGGCGGGGGTACCTTTTCAGCTTTCTTT.

V gene TRBV11-2 combines with J gene TRBJ2-6, with 10 positions matching TRBD1. Germline CDR1 reads SGHAT; CDR2 reads FQNNGV. CDR3 length equals 16 residues. V shed 5 bases, J shed 2 bases, and the junction held 3 bases outside the gene matches. As DNA, the CDR3 is TGTGCCAGCAGCGCGGGGACAGGGGCTGGGGCCAACGTCCTGACTTTC. As protein: CASSAGTGAGANVLTF.

The gene calls are TRBV15 and TRBJ1-6, with unresolved D. V was trimmed by 3 bases and J by 9 bases, leaving 12 bases between them. The CDR3 consists of 14 residues. Germline lookup yields CDR1 LNHNV and CDR2 YYDKDF (reference sequence). The CDR3 DNA is TGTGCCACCAGCAGTCTCCAGACACCTTCACCCCTCCACTTT. Protein: CATSSLQTPSPLHF. The full variable domain, with the rest looked up from reference TRBV15 and TRBJ1-6, is DAMVIQNPRYQVTQFGKPVTLSCSQTLNHNVMYWYQQKSSQAPKLLFHYYDKDFNNEADTPDNFQSRRPNTSFCFLDIRSPGLGDTAMYLCATSSLQTPSPLHFGNGTRLTVT.

Here the CDR3 reads CASSLARTDGYTF. CDR3 nucleotide sequence: TGTGCCAGCAGTTTAGCACGGACGGATGGCTACACCTTC. The V and J genes are TRBV12-3 or TRBV12-4 and TRBJ1-2; D unclear. Trimming stripped 0 bases from V and 6 bases from J, with 8 bases between. CDR3 size: 13 residues.

Worth noting for this clone: This could be a read error, since a much larger clone is one nucleotide away. V and J are TRBV10-2 and TRBJ2-1; D call uncertain. Germline CDR1 and CDR2: WSHSY and SAAADI. The CDR3 loop spans 13 amino acids. Trimming removed 4 bases from V and 9 bases from J, with 13 bases in between. CDR3 coding DNA: TGCGCCAGCAGTGGTACCATCGGCGGTGAGCAGTTCTTC. It translates to CASSGTIGGEQFF.

This clone has a handful of counts. Relative to the germline gene, one junction end is altered; a read error may explain this. The V and J genes are TRBV6-1 and TRBJ2-3, with TRBD2 identical over 7 bases. Germline loops: CDR1 MNHNS, CDR2 SASEGT. The CDR3 totals 12 residues. CDR3 DNA: TGTGCCAGCAAGACTAGCACTGATACGCAGTATTTT. Translation: CASKTSTDTQYF.

This clone is medium-sized (0.01 to 0.1%) by share. The chain combines TRBV7-3 with TRBJ2-5; a weak D match, TRBD2 (7 bases). CDR3 length: 20 amino acids. Trimming left V 2 bases short and J 5 bases short, with 30 bases between. Per the germline V gene, CDR1 is SGHTA and CDR2 is FQGTGA. The CDR3 spells CASSLSGPGAGADPSETQYF. CDR3 coding DNA: TGTGCCAGCAGCTTATCGGGCCCCGGGGCGGGGGCCGACCCATCGGAGACCCAGTACTTC.

This clone showed up just a few times. The chain has TRBV10-3 and TRBJ1-2; possible D gene TRBD1, 5 bases. V was shortened by 10 bases and J by 0 bases, with 18 bases between the two germline ends. The CDR3 has 15 amino acids. In germline, CDR1 is ENHRY, CDR2 SYGVKD. In nucleotides, the CDR3 is TGTGCCAGCATCCCTGGGCAGGGAGCTAACTATGGCTACACCTTC. Amino acids: CASIPGQGANYGYTF.